The 20 T cell receptor beta chains below come from one sample, sequenced in a study of blood T cell repertoires in COVID-19 (dated by TCRdb to 2020 to 2022). Libraries were constructed by the immunoSEQ multiplex PCR assay. This immuneACCESS table, as held by TCRdb, lists in-frame sequences with V and J called but not all clones. Of the missing ones, under half trace to an unresolved V gene in checked studies; the others have no known cause. The sample records over 200,000 clones, roughly 83% of which are singletons. The ten largest clones represent around 2.5% of the sample. The sample comprised peripheral blood. These receptors were taken from a woman aged 70-85 years with active or convalescent COVID-19.

The chain has TRBV5-4 and TRBJ1-1, with D maybe TRBD1 (5 bases). Germline V gene sequence: CDR1 SGHNT, CDR2 YYREEE (reference sequence). The length of the CDR3 is 14 residues. V gave up 2 bases and J gave up 0 bases, with 8 bases separating them. The CDR3 region is CASSFYRLNTEAFF. The CDR3 DNA reads TGTGCCAGCAGCTTCTACAGGTTGAACACTGAAGCTTTCTTT.

The chain recombines TRBV7-9 with TRBJ2-1, with D possibly matching TRBD1 (6 bases). CDR1 is SEHNR and CDR2 is FQNEAQ in the germline V gene (reference sequence). The CDR3 has 13 residues. V was shortened by 7 bases and J by 4 bases, with 11 bases between the two germline ends. The CDR3 nucleotides read TGTGCCAGCAACAGGGACGGGTACAATGAGCAGTTCTTC. This gives the protein CASNRDGYNEQFF.

This rearrangement joins TRBV10-3 to TRBJ1-3, with 7 bases identical to TRBD1. CDR3 length: 13 residues. The V and J ends lost 10 bases and 4 bases, in that order; junction bases with no gene match: 7. CDR1 is ENHRY, CDR2 SYGVKD, per germline. In DNA, the CDR3 is TGTGCCAAGACACAGGGGCCCGGAAACACCATATATTTT. Translating gives CAKTQGPGNTIYF.

This chain connects TRBV6-6 to TRBJ1-2; possible D gene TRBD1, 5 bases. The CDR3 is 13 residues long. The germline V and J ends were trimmed by 5 bases and 3 bases, with 10 bases remaining between them. CDR1 is MNHNY, CDR2 SVGAGI, per germline (reference sequence). CDR3 nucleotide sequence: TGTGCCAGCAGTACCCCGGGGGACTATGGCTACACCTTC. It encodes CASSTPGDYGYTF.

In this sample, this clone turned up a few times. The chain carries TRBV5-1 and TRBJ2-1; TRBD2 matches at 9 bases. The trim removed 0 bases at V and 5 bases at J, leaving 0 bases unmatched. This CDR3 has 14 amino acids. Germline CDR1 and CDR2: SGHRS and YFSETQ. The DNA of the CDR3 is TGCGCCAGCAGCTTGGAGCGGGAGGACAATGAGCAGTTCTTC. Amino acids: CASSLEREDNEQFF.

This chain connects TRBV4-1 to TRBJ2-3; D is undetermined. The V gene's germline CDR1 is MGHRA and CDR2 YSYEKL. The CDR3 loop spans 14 amino acids. Trimming left V 3 bases short and J 6 bases short, with 13 bases between. The CDR3 protein is CASSQSSPADTQYF. The CDR3 DNA sequence: TGCGCCAGCAGCCAGTCGAGCCCCGCTGATACGCAGTATTTT.

The chain links TRBV4-3 to TRBJ2-1; 7 nucleotides line up with TRBD1. The CDR3 spans 12 residues. Germline CDR1 and CDR2: LGHNA and YSLEER. The CDR3 reads CAKDRLYNEQFF. The CDR3 coding sequence is TGCGCTAAGGACAGGCTCTACAATGAGCAGTTCTTC.

The gene calls are TRBV5-4 and TRBJ2-2; 7 bases fit TRBD2. The V gene's germline CDR1 is SGHNT and CDR2 YYREEE (reference sequence). J gave up 2 bases and V 3 bases, and 7 bases lay outside the gene matches. The CDR3 runs 16 residues. CDR3 in DNA: TGTGCCAGCAGCTCCCCGACTAGCCCTAACACCGGGGAGCTGTTTTTT. The encoded protein is CASSSPTSPNTGELFF.

The V and J genes are TRBV4-2 and TRBJ2-1; TRBD2 matches 8 bases. Germline loops: CDR1 LGHNA, CDR2 YNFKEQ. CDR3 length equals 14 residues. V gave up 0 bases and J gave up 10 bases; unmatched junction bases: 5. The CDR3 DNA follows: TGTGCCAGCAGCCAAGAACTGGCGGGAGGCGAGCAGTTCTTC. Translated, it gives CASSQELAGGEQFF.

The chain links TRBV5-1 to TRBJ2-5; TRBD1 matches 7 bases. This CDR3 comprises 16 residues. The V segment lost 4 bases and the J segment 3 bases; nucleotides outside the gene matches: 12. Germline CDR1 and CDR2: SGHRS and YFSETQ. CDR3 region: CASSATGKGPEETQYF. CDR3 DNA sequence: TGCGCCAGCAGCGCGACAGGGAAGGGCCCTGAAGAGACCCAGTACTTC.

The chain carries TRBV5-1 and TRBJ1-3; no definite D call. V lost 1 base, J lost 8 bases, and 10 bases lay in between. The V gene's germline CDR1 is SGHRS and CDR2 YFSETQ. The CDR3 extends over 13 amino acids. The CDR3 DNA follows: TGCGCCAGCAGCTTGCCCGGGTTGGACACCATATATTTT. Its translation is CASSLPGLDTIYF. The variable domain in full, with the rest retrieved from reference TRBV5-1 and TRBJ1-3, is KAGVTQTPRYLIKTRGQQVTLSCSPISGHRSVSWYQQTPGQGLQFLFEYFSETQRNKGNFPGRFSGRQFSNSRSEMNVSTLELGDSALYLCASSLPGLDTIYFGEGSWLTVV.

The chain combines TRBV4-3 with TRBJ2-6, with D perhaps matching TRBD1 (5 bases). The CDR3 contains 19 residues. Germline V gene sequence: CDR1 LGHNA, CDR2 YSLEER. The CDR3: CPTRRLLQDHFSGANVLTF. CDR3 nucleotide sequence: TGCCCCACCCGCCGACTCCTACAGGACCATTTCTCTGGGGCCAACGTCCTGACTTTC.

This clone showed up just a few times. The gene calls are TRBV9 and TRBJ1-2, with 7 bases identical to TRBD1. Germline values: CDR1 SGDLS, CDR2 YYNGEE. The V gene end was trimmed by 3 bases and the J gene end by 0 bases; junction bases not matched to a gene: 5. There are 15 residues in the CDR3. The CDR3 is CASSGAGQTNYGYTF. The CDR3 DNA reads TGTGCCAGCAGCGGGGCGGGACAGACTAACTATGGCTACACCTTC.

V usage is TRBV4-3 and J usage is TRBJ2-7, with 10 nucleotides matching TRBD2. The CDR3 is 18 amino acids. The germline gives CDR1 LGHNA, CDR2 YSLEER. V lost 0 bases, J lost 2 bases, and 10 bases stayed unmatched. The CDR3 is CASSQDLASGGPTYEQYF. The CDR3 DNA sequence: TGCGCCAGCAGCCAAGATTTGGCTAGCGGGGGCCCGACCTACGAGCAGTACTTC.

CDR3 residues: CASSLSGQSAPPPTDTQYF. Here the CDR3 DNA reads TGCGCCAGCAGCTTGTCCGGACAATCAGCACCCCCCCCCACAGATACGCAGTATTTT. V and J are TRBV5-1 and TRBJ2-3; maybe TRBD1 (5 bases). CDR1 is SGHRS and CDR2 is YFSETQ in the germline V gene. V lost 1 base to trimming and J lost 2 bases, with 23 bases between them. CDR3 length: 19 residues.

This clone has only a few counts. The rearrangement uses TRBV5-4 and TRBJ2-1; 10 bases map to TRBD1. J gave up 5 bases and V 3 bases, and 8 bases lay outside the gene matches. The CDR3 contains 16 residues. Germline values: CDR1 SGHNT, CDR2 YYREEE (reference sequence). CDR3 residues: CASSSSYGQGDNEQFF. CDR3 sequence (DNA): TGTGCCAGCAGCTCGTCTTACGGACAGGGGGACAATGAGCAGTTCTTC.

The chain employs TRBV6-5 and TRBJ1-4; tentative D call: TRBD1 (5 bases). The V end lost 6 bases, the J end lost 5 bases, and 13 bases lay between the germline ends. Germline V lookup: CDR1 MNHEY, CDR2 SVGAGI. The CDR3 is 14 amino acids. CDR3 residues: CASRHANRNEKLFF. The CDR3 region has the DNA TGTGCCAGCAGACATGCGAACAGGAATGAAAAACTGTTTTTT.

This clone appeared many times. The chain employs TRBV9 and TRBJ2-7, with D possibly matching TRBD2 (7 bases). V was cut by 3 bases and J by 5 bases, with 12 bases left in between. Germline CDR1 is SGDLS and CDR2 is YYNGEE. CDR3 length: 13 residues. The CDR3 sequence is CASSGPGGNEQYF. The CDR3 DNA reads as TGTGCCAGCAGCGGCCCGGGGGGCAACGAGCAGTACTTC.

CDR3 bases: TGTGCCAGCAGCGTAGGACAGGACCATCAGCCCCAGCATTTT. Its protein product is CASSVGQDHQPQHF. The chain employs TRBV9 and TRBJ1-5, with D perhaps TRBD1 (6 bases). Germline V gene lookup returns CDR1 SGDLS and CDR2 YYNGEE. The CDR3 length is 14 residues. V shed 0 bases and J shed 5 bases, with 9 bases lying between them.

This chain links TRBV19 with TRBJ1-5; 8 nucleotides agree with TRBD1. From germline, CDR1 is LNHDA and CDR2 SQIVND (reference sequence). The J segment lost 6 bases and the V segment lost 7 bases, leaving 8 bases of the junction unmatched. The CDR3 is made up of 14 amino acids. The CDR3 DNA reads as TGTGCCAGTACCCCAGGGGGCGGTGGTCAGCCCCAGCATTTT. Translated: CASTPGGGGQPQHF.